Each of the 5 T cell receptor beta chains below was sequenced from the same sample in a study of response to subunit inactivated influenza vaccine. In TCRdb, the RT-PCR reads were re-called with MiXCR into one record per CDR3 protein. The sample lists approximately 300,000 distinct CDR3 sequences; approximately 20% were seen once. The starting material was PBMCs from blood, obtained about 20 months after vaccination. The receptors stem from a man between 50 and 69 years old who received an inactivated influenza vaccine.

This clonotype has a count of ten or more. The V gene is TRBV27, the J gene TRBJ1-1; no clear D gene. Trimming shortened V by 2 bases and J by 1 base, and 11 bases separated the two germline ends. Germline V lookup: CDR1 MNHEY, CDR2 SMNVEV (reference sequence). The CDR3 has 15 residues. In DNA, the CDR3 is TGTGCCAGCAGTTTAGGTTTTGCAGCGAACACTGAAGCTTTCTTT. It specifies CASSLGFAANTEAFF.

V and J are TRBV7-9 and TRBJ2-5; D uncertain. Deletions cut 5 bases from V and 4 bases from J, with 14 bases between. This CDR3 contains 14 residues. The germline V gene encodes CDR1 SEHNR and CDR2 FQNEAQ (reference sequence). The CDR3 is CASSPRVGAETQYF. For the CDR3, the DNA is TGTGCCAGCAGCCCAAGGGTAGGCGCAGAGACCCAGTACTTC.

This clonotype was counted between two and nine times. This chain links TRBV4-3 with TRBJ1-5, with a weak D call TRBD1 (6 bases). CDR3 size: 18 residues. V was cut by 4 bases and J by 0 bases, with 19 bases left in between. Per the germline V gene, CDR1 is LGHNA and CDR2 is YSLEER. CDR3 nucleotide sequence: TGCGCCAGCAGCCCAGGCCCAGGCGACAGGTATAGCAATCAGCCCCAGCATTTT. Translating gives CASSPGPGDRYSNQPQHF.

The rearrangement joins TRBV18 to TRBJ1-2, with TRBD1 as a possible D gene (6 bases). The V gene's germline CDR1 is KGHSH and CDR2 LQKENI. Trimming took 6 bases from V and 0 from J, leaving 14 bases between them. CDR3 length: 15 residues. CDR3 residues: CASSAGTSSNYGYTF. As DNA, the CDR3 is TGTGCCAGCTCCGCCGGGACATCATCTAACTATGGCTACACCTTC.

This clonotype was counted a few times. The rearrangement joins TRBV6-2 or TRBV6-3 to TRBJ1-5, with 7 bases identical to TRBD1. CDR1 is MNHEY, CDR2 SVGEGT, per germline. The ends lost 6 bases at V and 7 bases at J; junction bases unmatched: 9. The CDR3 extends over 14 amino acids. CDR3 nucleotide sequence: TGTGCCAGCAGCGACACAGGGGCTGGACAGCCCCAGCATTTT. Translating gives CASSDTGAGQPQHF.